Here is one T cell receptor beta chain with its context. Its antigen remains unidentified. Qualities for individual bases were not recorded, and no much larger clone is one base off. This record comes from a study of blood T cell repertoires in COVID-19 (dated by TCRdb to 2018 to 2021). In the study overall: Collaborator samples came from the United States, Italy and Spain and covered acute and convalescent phases of COVID-19. The material from the prospective study consisted of cDNA or gDNA derived from T cells, B-cell-depleted T cells, or PBMCs. Deeply sampled blood TCRbeta repertoires from subjects exposed to, actively infected with, or recovered from COVID-19 were included in the dataset. The repertoires were released in a freely available public database intended as a resource for research on the immune response to SARS-CoV-2. The samples were drawn from two sources: the first 160 participants of the ongoing ImmuneRACE study, and 950 to 1,500 subjects contributed by 6 global collaborators. The sample metadata nearly always contained a de-identified subject ID, COVID-19 status, age in years and sex. Where HLA class I and class II types were available, the types were taken from metadata supplied by the sample provider, not from assay-based typing. The study at large found these results: The amount of clinical and demographic metadata varied by source and participant and was provided uncurated.

The immunoSEQ Assay, a bias-controlled multiplex PCR, was used to amplify TCRbeta CDR3 regions from genomic DNA. Under the source paper's analysis protocol: The number of nucleated cells in each sample was estimated from the amplification of reference gene primers within the assay. To quantify the absolute abundance of each unique TCRbeta CDR3 rearrangement, sequence reads were collapsed and filtered. For each sample, productive Simpson clonality was calculated by taking the square root of Simpson's diversity index across productive rearrangements. Held by TCRdb, this immuneACCESS table contains in-frame sequences only and omits some clones. Under half of the omission traces to an unresolved V gene where checked; the cause of the rest is unknown. V and J calls plus clone size are reproduced from that table; the DNA served to infer D and trimming. Within this sample are 120,000 to 150,000 clones, with roughly 88% of them counted one time only. In total, the top ten clones hold approximately 1.2% of the sample.

Enrolling through a virtual design, the prospective study's participants ranged in age from about 18 to 89 years and lived across about two dozen United States geographic areas. To assign participants to cohorts, the prospective study relied on clinical history that participants themselves reported in a screening survey and a study questionnaire. In the prospective study, whole blood, serum and a nasopharyngeal or oropharyngeal swab were collected from each participant by mobile phlebotomists. Participants in the prospective study had the option to provide additional blood draws and questionnaires over a roughly two-month period. Before DNA extraction, blood samples from the prospective study were shipped at room temperature or frozen. The CDR3 has 14 amino acids, counting the end cysteine and phenylalanine. Left in the record is the CDR3 DNA by itself, 42 bases read in frame from the first base. Trimming removed 10 bases from V and 1 base from J; the gene matches leave 9 bases unexplained. As encoded in the germline V gene, CDR1 is ENHRY while CDR2 is SYGVKD.

This receptor was obtained from a woman younger than 45 with acute COVID-19. The sample consisted of PBMCs or T cells enriched from blood (not recorded which). The receptor chain draws on TRBV10-3 and TRBJ1-1, with 7 bases aligning to TRBD1. The DNA sequence follows: TGTGCCACCTCTTCCGGGACAGAGAACACTGAAGCTTTCTTT. Its protein product is CATSSGTENTEAFF.